In its sample, the clone carrying this TCR beta chain was seen many times. This specimen belongs to a study of human T cells and chemical hapten exposure. CDR1 is SNHLY, CDR2 FYNNEI, per germline. Trimming cost V 3 bases and J 1 base; bases outside gene matches: 7. CDR3 length equals 17 residues. The time point was: patch test 1, 2 weeks after DPC sensitization. Treatment defined: therapeutic diphenylcyclopropenone sensitization with weekly scalp DPC. From the RACE reads, TCRdb called clonotypes with MiXCR, one entry per CDR3 protein. Here the sample spans fewer than 500,000 distinct CDR3 sequences, about 4.4% being singletons.

This sequence originates from a woman aged 50 to 60 with alopecia areata. Some clones in this sample may be carry-over from other donors' samples. The sequencing used whole blood, collected in connection with sensitization to the hapten diphenylcyclopropenone (DPC). The chain combines TRBV2 with TRBJ2-3; TRBD2 matches 10 bases. CDR3 nucleotides: TGTGCCAGCAGTGAGAGGCTAGCGGGGGCCCGCACAGATACGCAGTATTTT. The encoded protein is CASSERLAGARTDTQYF.